This passage covers 31 T cell receptor beta chains from one sample sequenced in a study of Ad26.COV2.S vaccination and SARS-CoV-2 variants. Treatment here: 19 received Ad26.COV2.S at low or high dose, single or two shots; a few received placebo; per-sample allocation not given. Specimen acquisition occurred on day 63 following the initial vaccine or placebo injection. Generated by immunoSEQ multiplex PCR, the TCRdb table keeps only in-frame clones and is missing some. This repertoire shows some 480,000 clones, approximately 90% found once; its top ten account for 10% to 15%. The sequencing here drew on peripheral blood, taken in a trial of Ad26.COV2.S vaccine versus placebo. These receptors all come from a person between 18 and 60 years old who received the Ad26.COV2.S COVID-19 vaccine or a placebo.

J is TRBJ2-5 and V is TRBV7-2, with D possibly being TRBD2 (6 bases). Germline V gene lookup returns CDR1 SGHTA and CDR2 FQGNSA. The V end lost 3 bases, the J end lost 2 bases, and 10 bases lay between the germline ends. The CDR3 has 14 amino acids. The CDR3 loop reads CASSFRDSQETQYF. CDR3 nucleotides: TGTGCCAGCAGCTTCCGGGACTCACAAGAGACCCAGTACTTC.

V usage is TRBV23-1 and J usage is TRBJ2-7, with a weak D call TRBD1 (5 bases). TRBV23-1 is annotated as an ORF whose role is uncertain. Trimming took 9 bases from V and 4 from J, leaving 10 bases between them. The CDR3 covers 11 residues. CDR3 protein: CASDREYEQYF. The CDR3 nucleotides are TGCGCCAGTGACAGAGAGTACGAGCAGTACTTC.

The chain recombines TRBV19 with TRBJ2-2, with 7 bases identical to TRBD2. The CDR3 is made up of 17 amino acids. Germline V CDR1 and CDR2: LNHDA, SQIVND (reference sequence). The V and J ends lost 0 bases and 6 bases, in that order; junction bases with no gene match: 10. For the CDR3, the DNA is TGTGCCAGTAGTATAGATACTGGCGGGAGTTTCCCCGGGGAGCTGTTTTTT. Amino acids: CASSIDTGGSFPGELFF.

This sequence joins TRBV6-5 and TRBJ2-5, with D perhaps matching TRBD1 (5 bases). Germline V gene lookup returns CDR1 MNHEY and CDR2 SVGAGI. V lost 2 bases to trimming and J lost 4 bases, with 11 bases between them. The CDR3 consists of 14 residues. Here the CDR3 reads CASSYVAGSETQYF. In DNA, the CDR3 is TGTGCCAGCAGTTACGTGGCAGGGTCAGAGACCCAGTACTTC.

The chain is built from TRBV28 and TRBJ1-6; 7 bases fit TRBD1. Germline V lookup: CDR1 MDHEN, CDR2 SYDVKM. The CDR3 covers 14 residues. The V gene end was trimmed by 10 bases and the J gene end by 6 bases; junction bases not matched to a gene: 9. The CDR3 region has the DNA TGTGCCACCCTGGCCGGGACAGTTAATTCACCCCTCCACTTT. Residues: CATLAGTVNSPLHF.

The CDR3 sequence is CASSSNGQGEDTQYF. CDR3 DNA sequence: TGTGCCAGCAGTTCCAACGGACAGGGTGAGGATACGCAGTATTTT. V usage is TRBV27 and J usage is TRBJ2-3; 8 bases are shared with TRBD1. The CDR3 totals 15 residues. Trimming cost V 4 bases and J 6 bases; bases outside gene matches: 9. CDR1 is MNHEY and CDR2 is SMNVEV in the germline V gene (reference sequence).

The rearrangement joins TRBV20-1 to TRBJ2-1; perhaps TRBD2 as D (6 bases). The CDR3 runs 12 residues. Trimming removed 3 bases at V and 10 bases at J, with 13 bases between. Germline V gene lookup returns CDR1 DFQATT and CDR2 SNEGSKA (reference sequence). The CDR3 DNA is TGCAGTGCTAGTCGGGGGTTGGGGGAGCAGTTCTTC. Its translation: CSASRGLGEQFF.

The genes are TRBV19 and TRBJ2-1; 7 bases align to TRBD2. CDR1 is LNHDA and CDR2 is SQIVND in the germline V gene (reference sequence). The CDR3 is 16 amino acids. V trimming: 5 bases; J trimming: 0 bases; junction bases outside the gene matches: 7. In DNA form, the CDR3 reads TGTGCCAGTAGTCAATCTAGCGGTAGCTCCTACAATGAGCAGTTCTTC. Translation: CASSQSSGSSYNEQFF.

This clone was seen once. The chain employs TRBV25-1 and TRBJ2-7; TRBD2 agrees at 8 bases. The germline V gene has CDR1 MGHDK and CDR2 SYGVNS. This CDR3 has 17 amino acids. V shed 3 bases and J 6 bases; nucleotides not matched to a gene: 16. CDR3 coding DNA: TGTGCCAGCAGTGATCTGCTAGGCGGGGGGCCCGCGATCGAGCAGTACTTC. Protein: CASSDLLGGGPAIEQYF.

The chain joins TRBV4-3 to TRBJ2-7, with D hard to call. The V gene lost 0 bases and the J gene lost 5 bases, with 14 bases spanning the gap. Looked up from germline, CDR1 is LGHNA and CDR2 is YSLEER. This CDR3 comprises 15 residues. CDR3 DNA sequence: TGCGCCAGCAGCCAAGAGTTCAGGCCGGTGGACGAGCAGTACTTC. It is translated as CASSQEFRPVDEQYF.

The chain links TRBV29-1 to TRBJ2-7, with unresolved D. CDR3 size: 12 residues. The V and J ends lost 7 bases and 1 base respectively, with 11 bases between them. The germline V gene encodes CDR1 SQVTM and CDR2 ANQGSEA. DNA for the CDR3: TGCAGCGCTAACGACGGATCCTACGAGCAGTACTTC. This gives the protein CSANDGSYEQYF.

V usage is TRBV4-2 and J usage is TRBJ1-1, with D possibly matching TRBD1 (5 bases). With 3 bases removed from V and 4 bases from J, the gap between germline ends came to 15 bases. The germline CDR1 and CDR2 sequences are LGHNA and YNFKEQ. CDR3 size: 15 residues. The CDR3 region is CASSQTGGRGTEAFF. CDR3 sequence (DNA): TGTGCCAGCAGCCAGACGGGGGGAAGGGGCACTGAAGCTTTCTTT.

The chain recombines TRBV2 with TRBJ1-1, with D possibly being TRBD1 (6 bases). V gave up 6 bases and J gave up 2 bases, with 13 bases separating them. Germline assignment: CDR1 SNHLY and CDR2 FYNNEI. There are 14 residues in the CDR3. The CDR3 here is CASRYRAGNTEAFF. The CDR3 DNA reads as TGTGCCAGCAGGTACAGGGCGGGAAACACTGAAGCTTTCTTT.

The chain recombines TRBV6-5 with TRBJ2-1, with TRBD2 identical over 10 bases. There are 13 residues in the CDR3. The germline V gene encodes CDR1 MNHEY and CDR2 SVGAGI. The ends lost 9 bases at V and 9 bases at J; junction bases unmatched: 8. CDR3 region: CASGGLAGVEQFF. The DNA of the CDR3 is TGTGCCAGTGGGGGCCTAGCGGGAGTTGAGCAGTTCTTC.

The V gene is TRBV7-9, the J gene TRBJ2-1; D perhaps matches TRBD2 (5 bases). This CDR3 comprises 14 residues. Trimming shortened V by 7 bases and J by 7 bases, and 17 bases separated the two germline ends. Per the germline V gene, CDR1 is SEHNR and CDR2 is FQNEAQ (reference sequence). Here the CDR3 reads CASTKKGLANEQFF. Written as DNA, the CDR3 is TGTGCCAGCACCAAGAAGGGTTTAGCGAATGAGCAGTTCTTC.

V is TRBV7-3 and J is TRBJ2-3; weak D call: TRBD1 (5 bases). The length of the CDR3 is 14 residues. Per germline, CDR1 SGHTA and CDR2 FQGTGA. V lost 1 base and J lost 4, with 9 bases in between. This CDR3 reads CASSLSGAPDTQYF. The CDR3, as DNA: TGTGCCAGCAGCTTAAGTGGGGCCCCAGATACGCAGTATTTT.

The V gene is TRBV5-4, the J gene TRBJ1-6; D not resolved. This CDR3 spans 16 amino acids. V lost 6 bases and J lost 2, with 15 bases in between. Germline CDR1 reads SGHNT; CDR2 reads YYREEE (reference sequence). In DNA form, the CDR3 reads TGTGCCAGCACCACACGGGGAAAACCCTATAATTCACCCCTCCACTTT. Its translation: CASTTRGKPYNSPLHF.

The chain is built from TRBV4-3 and TRBJ2-1, with 8 bases aligning to TRBD2. V shed 2 bases and J 10 bases; nucleotides not matched to a gene: 4. Germline V gene data show CDR1 as LGHNA and CDR2 as YSLEER. The CDR3 is 13 residues long. The CDR3 here is CASSQSRLAEQFF. The CDR3 DNA sequence: TGCGCCAGCAGCCAATCGCGACTAGCGGAGCAGTTCTTC.

The gene calls are TRBV10-3 and TRBJ1-2; 9 positions agree with TRBD1. Germline trimming cut 4 bases from V and 3 bases from J; bases unmatched to any gene: 9. The germline CDR1 and CDR2 sequences are ENHRY and SYGVKD. The CDR3 is made up of 16 amino acids. The CDR3 DNA follows: TGTGCCATCAGTGCCTCGCCGGGACAGGGCGACTATGGCTACACCTTC. Its translation is CAISASPGQGDYGYTF.

The J gene is TRBJ2-1, the V gene TRBV3-1 (or the pseudogene TRBV3-2); 8 nucleotides align to TRBD2. Trimming cost V 2 bases and J 6 bases; bases outside gene matches: 3. This CDR3 is built from 14 residues. From germline, CDR1 is LGHDT and CDR2 YNNKEL (reference sequence). The CDR3, as DNA: TGTGCCAGCAGCCAACGGACTAGCCGCAATGAGCAGTTCTTC. As protein: CASSQRTSRNEQFF.

This rearrangement joins TRBV6-2 or TRBV6-3 to TRBJ2-1; either TRBD1 or TRBD2 may fit D (5 bases each). Deletions cut 2 bases from V and 7 bases from J, with 9 bases between. In germline, CDR1 is MNHEY, CDR2 SVGEGT. The CDR3 has 13 amino acids. The CDR3 spells CASSYPGTNEQFF. The CDR3 nucleotides are TGTGCCAGCAGTTACCCCGGGACGAATGAGCAGTTCTTC.

The chain carries TRBV6-2 or TRBV6-3 and TRBJ2-1; TRBD2 aligns across 10 bases. Germline V gives CDR1 MNHEY, CDR2 SVGEGT. The J segment lost 7 bases and the V segment lost 5 bases, leaving 8 bases of the junction unmatched. The CDR3 covers 15 residues. Here the CDR3 DNA reads TGTGCCAGCAGTCGAGCGGGAGGGCCCGGGAATGAGCAGTTCTTC. This translates into CASSRAGGPGNEQFF.

This rearrangement joins TRBV27 to TRBJ2-3, with unresolved D. V dropped 0 bases and J dropped 1 base, with 5 bases sitting between them. Germline lookup yields CDR1 MNHEY and CDR2 SMNVEV (reference sequence). CDR3 length equals 14 residues. The CDR3, as DNA: TGTGCCAGCAGTTTATCGCCTCGCACAGATACGCAGTATTTT. This gives the protein CASSLSPRTDTQYF.

This chain connects TRBV30 to TRBJ1-1; D unresolved. V was shortened by 0 bases and J by 4 bases, with 9 bases between the two germline ends. Germline CDR1 GTSNPN, CDR2 SVGIG (reference sequence). The CDR3 is 13 residues long. The CDR3 sequence is CAWSVREATEAFF. The CDR3 DNA is TGTGCCTGGAGTGTACGAGAAGCCACTGAAGCTTTCTTT.

The CDR3 nucleotides are TGTGCCAGCAGCCAAGAGGGTACTAGTAACAATGAGCAGTTCTTC. Protein product: CASSQEGTSNNEQFF. V usage is TRBV4-2 and J usage is TRBJ2-1, with a possible D match to TRBD2 (5 bases). Per the germline V gene, CDR1 is LGHNA and CDR2 is YNFKEQ. The CDR3 totals 15 residues. V lost 0 bases, J lost 5 bases, and 11 bases lay in between.

The rearrangement joins TRBV11-3 to TRBJ2-3; TRBD2 aligns across 8 bases. The CDR3 contains 16 residues. Per the germline V gene, CDR1 is SGHNT and CDR2 is YENEEA. V lost 3 bases to trimming and J lost 0 bases; unmatched junction nucleotides: 5. In DNA, the CDR3 is TGTGCCAGCAGCTTCGGGGGGGGCCGGAGCACAGATACGCAGTATTTT. Translation gives CASSFGGGRSTDTQYF.

The rearrangement uses TRBV30 and TRBJ2-1; TRBD2 matches at 7 bases. V dropped 4 bases and J dropped 9; count of bases not matched to a gene: 12. The CDR3 is 14 residues long. Germline-derived CDR1 and CDR2 are GTSNPN and SVGIG (reference sequence). The CDR3 coding sequence is TGTGCCTGGACCTATGGCGGGAGTAGGGGTGAGCAGTTCTTC. Its translation: CAWTYGGSRGEQFF.

The chain employs TRBV7-9 and TRBJ1-1; 7 nucleotides match TRBD1. V gave up 7 bases and J gave up 4 bases; unmatched junction bases: 6. The CDR3 has 13 residues. The germline CDR1 and CDR2 sequences are SEHNR and FQNEAQ (reference sequence). Here the CDR3 reads CASKYRGGTEAFF. In DNA, the CDR3 is TGTGCCAGCAAGTACAGGGGCGGCACTGAAGCTTTCTTT.

The rearrangement uses TRBV28 and TRBJ1-1; a possible D gene is TRBD1 (5 bases). The CDR3 is made up of 11 amino acids. Trimming removed 5 bases at V and 11 bases at J, with 12 bases between. The germline V gene encodes CDR1 MDHEN and CDR2 SYDVKM. The CDR3 DNA follows: TGTGCCAGCAGTGTCCCGGGGCGGGCTTTCTTT. Its translation is CASSVPGRAFF.

V and J are TRBV28 and TRBJ2-7; 7 bases agree with TRBD1. From germline, CDR1 is MDHEN and CDR2 SYDVKM. Trimming cost V 7 bases and J 3 bases; bases outside gene matches: 6. CDR3 size: 13 residues. CDR3 nucleotide sequence: TGTGCCAGCACCATAGGGGGCCACTACGAGCAGTACTTC. Its translation: CASTIGGHYEQYF. The whole variable domain, remainder taken from reference TRBV28 and TRBJ2-7, is DVKVTQSSRYLVKRTGEKVFLECVQDMDHENMFWYRQDPGLGLRLIYFSYDVKMKEKGDIPEGYSVSREKKERFSLILESASTNQTSMYLCASTIGGHYEQYFGPGTRLTVT.

This sequence joins TRBV28 and TRBJ2-7; TRBD1 aligns across 9 bases. The CDR3 consists of 14 residues. Looked up from germline, CDR1 is MDHEN and CDR2 is SYDVKM. J lost 7 bases, V lost 6 bases, and 10 bases had no gene match. The CDR3 loop is CASSSPRTGAEQYF. In DNA form, the CDR3 reads TGTGCCAGCAGCAGCCCACGGACAGGGGCTGAGCAGTACTTC.